This is a list of T cell receptor beta chains from one sample in a study of T cells in Graves' hyperthyroidism and ophthalmopathy. MiXCR, run by TCRdb on the multiplex PCR reads, gives a single entry per CDR3 protein. The sample has about 840,000 distinct CDR3 sequences; 35% to 45% are singletons. The sequenced sample consisted of blood. Every receptor here comes from a man younger than 30 with Graves' hyperthyroidism. Each CDR3 is given with its conserved first and last residue. D genes are given only for firm matches. Where a row states a size, it is once, few, many or the class of an expanded clone; other rows omit it.

d_gene,j_gene,v_gene,abundance,CDR3nt,CDR3aa
TRBD1,TRBJ1-5,TRBV15,.,TGTGCCACCAGCAGTTTGGGACAGGGCGAGAGCCAGCCCCAGCATTTT,CATSSLGQGESQPQHF
.,TRBJ1-4,TRBV11-2,few,TGTGCCAGCAGCCAGGGCGGGGGGCTTGAAAAACTGTTTTTT,CASSQGGGLEKLFF
.,TRBJ2-7,TRBV7-9,.,TGTGCCAGCAGCTTAGCAGCGGAGGGCACCTACGAGCAGTACTTC,CASSLAAEGTYEQYF
TRBD1,TRBJ2-7,TRBV6-5,few,TGTGCCAGCAGACAGGGGGCCGGGTACGAGCAGTACTTC,CASRQGAGYEQYF
.,TRBJ1-5,TRBV10-2,.,TGTGCCAGCAGCCCAACGCATAGAGGGGCTCAGCCCCAGCATTTT,CASSPTHRGAQPQHF
.,TRBJ1-4,TRBV9,few,TGTGCCAGCAGCGCATCGGGACCTCGACCTGAAAAACTGTTTTTT,CASSASGPRPEKLFF
.,TRBJ2-7,TRBV5-8,few,TGTGCCAGCAGGCGGGGTCACGAGCAGTACTTC,CASRRGHEQYF
.,TRBJ2-7,TRBV2,many,TGTGCCAGCAGCCCAACTTCCTACGAGCAGTACTTC,CASSPTSYEQYF
.,TRBJ2-7,TRBV29-1,few,TGCAGCGTTGATTCGGGCCACGACGGGCAGTACTTC,CSVDSGHDGQYF
.,TRBJ1-2,TRBV4-2,.,TGTGACAGCAGCCCGGAGCCCGGGGGGGATGGCTACACCTTC,CDSSPEPGGDGYTF